This TCR beta chain was identified during a study of T cells after yellow fever vaccination. This clonotype was seen a handful of times. The ends were cut back, 8 bases at V and 0 bases at J, with 11 bases in the middle. Germline V lookup: CDR1 WSHSY, CDR2 SAAADI. This CDR3 spans 15 amino acids. TCRdb redid the calling of the 5' RACE reads with MiXCR, one entry per CDR3 protein. The repertoire has about 300,000 distinct CDR3 sequences, around 4.1% of them found once; the top ten carry about 24%. The sample was PBMCs, taken 5 days after the yellow fever booster vaccination. The rearrangement joins TRBV10-2 to TRBJ1-6; TRBD1 might be the D (5 bases). The sequence was collected from a man aged 18 to 35 who received the YFV17D yellow fever vaccine. CDR3 nucleotides: TGCGCCAGCGGGGCAGGGAGCTCCTATAATTCACCCCTCCACTTT. Protein: CASGAGSSYNSPLHF.